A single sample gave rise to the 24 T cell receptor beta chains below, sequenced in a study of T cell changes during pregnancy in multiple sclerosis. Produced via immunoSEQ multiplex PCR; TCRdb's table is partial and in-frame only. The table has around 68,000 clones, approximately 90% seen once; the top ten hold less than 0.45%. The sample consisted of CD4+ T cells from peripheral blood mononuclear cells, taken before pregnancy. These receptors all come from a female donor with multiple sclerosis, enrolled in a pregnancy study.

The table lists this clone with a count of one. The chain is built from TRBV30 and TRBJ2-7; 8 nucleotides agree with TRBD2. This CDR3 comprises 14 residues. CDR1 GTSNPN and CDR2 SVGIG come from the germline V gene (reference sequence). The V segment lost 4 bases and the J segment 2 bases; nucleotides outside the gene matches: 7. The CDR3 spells CAWKTTGGTYEQYF. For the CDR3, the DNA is TGTGCCTGGAAGACCACGGGGGGGACCTACGAGCAGTACTTC.

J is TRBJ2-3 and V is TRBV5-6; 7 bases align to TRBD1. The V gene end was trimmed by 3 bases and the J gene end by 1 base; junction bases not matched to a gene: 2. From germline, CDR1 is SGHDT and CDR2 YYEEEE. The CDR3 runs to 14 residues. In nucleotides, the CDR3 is TGTGCCAGCAGCTCCGGGACAGGCACAGATACGCAGTATTTT. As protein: CASSSGTGTDTQYF.

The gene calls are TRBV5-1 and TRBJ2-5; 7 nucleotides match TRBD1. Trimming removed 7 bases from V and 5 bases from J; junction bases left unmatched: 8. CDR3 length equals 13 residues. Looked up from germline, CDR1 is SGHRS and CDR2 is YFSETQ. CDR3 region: CASAIRGRETQYF. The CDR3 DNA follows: TGCGCCAGCGCGATTAGGGGGCGGGAGACCCAGTACTTC.

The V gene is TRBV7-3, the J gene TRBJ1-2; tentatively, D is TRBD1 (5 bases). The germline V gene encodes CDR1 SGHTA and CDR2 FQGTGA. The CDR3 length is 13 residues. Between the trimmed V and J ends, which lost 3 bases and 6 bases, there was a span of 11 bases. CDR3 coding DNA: TGTGCCAGCAGCTTCTCCAGGGATCATGGCTACACCTTC. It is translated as CASSFSRDHGYTF.

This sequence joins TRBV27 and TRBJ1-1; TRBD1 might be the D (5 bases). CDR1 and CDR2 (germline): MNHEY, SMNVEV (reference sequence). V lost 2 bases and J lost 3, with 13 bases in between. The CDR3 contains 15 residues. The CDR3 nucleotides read TGTGCCAGCAGTTTAATCGGGGGAATGGACACTGAAGCTTTCTTT. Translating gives CASSLIGGMDTEAFF.

The CDR3 coding sequence is TGTGCCAGCAGCGTCTACCCGGAGGAGTACAGGGTTTTTTTGCAAGAGACCCAGTACTTC. Translating gives CASSVYPEEYRVFLQETQYF. J is TRBJ2-5 and V is TRBV9; D is possibly TRBD1 (6 bases). The CDR3 totals 20 residues. CDR1 is SGDLS, CDR2 YYNGEE, per germline. Trimming took 2 bases from V and 2 from J, leaving 28 bases between them.

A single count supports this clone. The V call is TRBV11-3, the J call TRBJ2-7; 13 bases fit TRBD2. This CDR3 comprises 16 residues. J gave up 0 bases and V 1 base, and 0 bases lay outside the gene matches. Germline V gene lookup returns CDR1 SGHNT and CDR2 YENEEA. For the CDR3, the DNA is TGTGCCAGCAGCTTAGGGACTAGCGGGAGCTCCTACGAGCAGTACTTC. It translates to CASSLGTSGSSYEQYF.

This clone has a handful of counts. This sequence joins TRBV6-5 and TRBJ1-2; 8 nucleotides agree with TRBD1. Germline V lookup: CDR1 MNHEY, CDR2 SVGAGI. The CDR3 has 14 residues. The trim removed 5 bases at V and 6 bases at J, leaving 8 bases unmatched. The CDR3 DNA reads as TGTGCCAGCAGTGACGGACAGGGTTCTCATGGCTACACCTTC. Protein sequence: CASSDGQGSHGYTF.

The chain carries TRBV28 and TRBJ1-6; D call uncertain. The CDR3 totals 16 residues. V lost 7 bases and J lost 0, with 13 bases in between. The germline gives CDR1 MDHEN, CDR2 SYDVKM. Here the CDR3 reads CASTPASGSYNSPLHF. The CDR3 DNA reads TGTGCCAGCACCCCTGCGTCCGGCTCCTATAATTCACCCCTCCACTTT. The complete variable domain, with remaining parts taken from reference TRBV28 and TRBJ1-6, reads DVKVTQSSRYLVKRTGEKVFLECVQDMDHENMFWYRQDPGLGLRLIYFSYDVKMKEKGDIPEGYSVSREKKERFSLILESASTNQTSMYLCASTPASGSYNSPLHFGNGTRLTVT.

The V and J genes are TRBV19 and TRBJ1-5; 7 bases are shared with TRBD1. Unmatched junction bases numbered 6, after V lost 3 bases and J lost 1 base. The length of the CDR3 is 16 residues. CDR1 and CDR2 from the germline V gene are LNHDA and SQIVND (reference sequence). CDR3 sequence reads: CASSMLVGQSNQPQHF. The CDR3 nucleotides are TGTGCCAGTAGTATGTTGGTGGGACAGAGCAATCAGCCCCAGCATTTT.

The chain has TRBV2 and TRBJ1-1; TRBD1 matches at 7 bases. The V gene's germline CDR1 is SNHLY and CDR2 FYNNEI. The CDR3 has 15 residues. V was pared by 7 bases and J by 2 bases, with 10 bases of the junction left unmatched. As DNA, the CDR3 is TGTGCCAGCACCTTCGACAGGGCGGTCAACACTGAAGCTTTCTTT. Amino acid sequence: CASTFDRAVNTEAFF.

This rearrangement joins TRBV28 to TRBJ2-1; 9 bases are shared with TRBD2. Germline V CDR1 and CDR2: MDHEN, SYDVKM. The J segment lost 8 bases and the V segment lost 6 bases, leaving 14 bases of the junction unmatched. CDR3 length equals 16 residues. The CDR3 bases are TGTGCCAGCAGGTCGTTCAGGGCTAGCGGGAACTATGAGCAGTTCTTC. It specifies CASRSFRASGNYEQFF. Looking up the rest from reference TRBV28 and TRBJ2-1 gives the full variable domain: DVKVTQSSRYLVKRTGEKVFLECVQDMDHENMFWYRQDPGLGLRLIYFSYDVKMKEKGDIPEGYSVSREKKERFSLILESASTNQTSMYLCASRSFRASGNYEQFFGPGTRLTVL.

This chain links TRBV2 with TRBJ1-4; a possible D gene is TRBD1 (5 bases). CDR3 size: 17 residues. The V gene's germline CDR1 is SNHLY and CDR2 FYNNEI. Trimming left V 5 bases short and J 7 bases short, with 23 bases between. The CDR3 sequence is CASSQTLTGGSSEKLFF. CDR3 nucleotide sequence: TGTGCCAGCAGTCAAACTCTTACGGGGGGGTCTAGTGAAAAACTGTTTTTT.

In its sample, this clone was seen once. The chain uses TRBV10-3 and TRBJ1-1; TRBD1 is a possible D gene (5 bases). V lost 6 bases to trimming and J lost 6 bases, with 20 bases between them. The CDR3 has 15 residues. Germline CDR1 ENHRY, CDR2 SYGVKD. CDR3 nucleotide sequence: TGTGCCATCAGGGGGGGGACGGCCACTTCGGCTGAAGCTTTCTTT. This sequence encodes CAIRGGTATSAEAFF.

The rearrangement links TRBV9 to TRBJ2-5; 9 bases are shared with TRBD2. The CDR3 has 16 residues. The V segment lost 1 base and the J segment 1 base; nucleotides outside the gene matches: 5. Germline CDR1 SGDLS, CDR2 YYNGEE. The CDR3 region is CASSVLPSGTQETQYF. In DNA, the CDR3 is TGTGCCAGCAGCGTACTTCCTAGCGGGACCCAAGAGACCCAGTACTTC.

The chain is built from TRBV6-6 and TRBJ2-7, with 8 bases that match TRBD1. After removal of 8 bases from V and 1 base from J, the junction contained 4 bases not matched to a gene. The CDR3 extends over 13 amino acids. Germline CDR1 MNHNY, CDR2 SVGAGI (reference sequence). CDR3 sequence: CASRDRRSYEQYF. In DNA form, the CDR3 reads TGTGCCAGCCGGGACAGGCGATCCTACGAGCAGTACTTC.

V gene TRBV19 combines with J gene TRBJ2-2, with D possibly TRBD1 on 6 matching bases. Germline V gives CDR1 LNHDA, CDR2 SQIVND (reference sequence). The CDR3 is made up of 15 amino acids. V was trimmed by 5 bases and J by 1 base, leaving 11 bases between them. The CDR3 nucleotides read TGTGCCAGTAGTGCGACAGGACTGAACACCGGGGAGCTGTTTTTT. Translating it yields CASSATGLNTGELFF.

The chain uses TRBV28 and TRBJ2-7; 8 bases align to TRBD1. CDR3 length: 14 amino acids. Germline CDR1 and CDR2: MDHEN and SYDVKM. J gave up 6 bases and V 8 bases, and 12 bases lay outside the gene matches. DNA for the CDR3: TGTGCCAGCCTACCCCGGGACAGGCGCGGCGAGCAGTACTTC. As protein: CASLPRDRRGEQYF. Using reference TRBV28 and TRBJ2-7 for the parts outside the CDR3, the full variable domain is DVKVTQSSRYLVKRTGEKVFLECVQDMDHENMFWYRQDPGLGLRLIYFSYDVKMKEKGDIPEGYSVSREKKERFSLILESASTNQTSMYLCASLPRDRRGEQYFGPGTRLTVT.

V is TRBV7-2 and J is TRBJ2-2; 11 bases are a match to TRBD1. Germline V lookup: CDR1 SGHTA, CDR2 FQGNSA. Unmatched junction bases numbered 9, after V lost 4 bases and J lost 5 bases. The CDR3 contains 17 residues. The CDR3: CASSSSGQGARTGELFF. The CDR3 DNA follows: TGTGCCAGCAGCTCCTCCGGACAGGGGGCGCGAACCGGGGAGCTGTTTTTT.

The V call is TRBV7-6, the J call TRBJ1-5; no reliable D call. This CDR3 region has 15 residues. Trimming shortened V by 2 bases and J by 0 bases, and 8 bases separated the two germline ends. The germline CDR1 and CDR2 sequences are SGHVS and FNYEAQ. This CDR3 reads CASSLSTASNQPQHF. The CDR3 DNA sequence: TGTGCCAGCAGCTTAAGCACAGCTAGCAATCAGCCCCAGCATTTT.

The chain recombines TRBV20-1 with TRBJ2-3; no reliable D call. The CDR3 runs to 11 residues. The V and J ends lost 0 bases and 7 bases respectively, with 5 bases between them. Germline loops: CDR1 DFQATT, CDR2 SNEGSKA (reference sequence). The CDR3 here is CSARDGHTQYF. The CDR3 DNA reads TGCAGTGCTAGAGATGGGCATACGCAGTATTTT.

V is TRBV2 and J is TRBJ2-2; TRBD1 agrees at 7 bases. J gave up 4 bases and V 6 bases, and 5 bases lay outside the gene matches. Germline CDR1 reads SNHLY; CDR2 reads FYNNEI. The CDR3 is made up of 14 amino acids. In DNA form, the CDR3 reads TGTGCCAGCAGGAGACAGGGATTCACCGGGGAGCTGTTTTTT. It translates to CASRRQGFTGELFF.

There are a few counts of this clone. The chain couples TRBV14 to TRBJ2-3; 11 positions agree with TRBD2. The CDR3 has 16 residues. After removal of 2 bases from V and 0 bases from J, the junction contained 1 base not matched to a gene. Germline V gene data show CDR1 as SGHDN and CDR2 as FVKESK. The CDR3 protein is CASSQRLAGSTDTQYF. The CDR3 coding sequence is TGTGCCAGCAGCCAACGACTAGCGGGAAGCACAGATACGCAGTATTTT.

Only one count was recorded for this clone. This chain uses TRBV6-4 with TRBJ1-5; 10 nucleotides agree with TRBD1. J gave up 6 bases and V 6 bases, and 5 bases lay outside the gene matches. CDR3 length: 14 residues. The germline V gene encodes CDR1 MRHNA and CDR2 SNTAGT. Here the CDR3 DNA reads TGTGCCAGCAGGGGACAGGGGACTACTCAGCCCCAGCATTTT. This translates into CASRGQGTTQPQHF.